This TCR beta chain was obtained from a study of shared clonotypes between healthy human individuals. Findings and limits, study-wide: Rarefaction indicated that sorted-subset sequencing remained incomplete although depth was large.

The protocol was immunoSEQ multiplex PCR, while the TCRdb copy is restricted to in-frame clones and leaves out a portion. The sample lists about 1.5 million clones; roughly 97% were seen once. As concerns this clone: The antigen remains unidentified.

J was trimmed by 7 bases and V by 5 bases; bases with no gene match: 4. The CDR3 has 12 residues. The germline V gene has CDR1 SQVTM and CDR2 ANQGSEA. The receptor was derived from a man aged 25 to 45 in good health. V gene TRBV29-1 combines with J gene TRBJ2-5; TRBD2 agrees at 10 bases. Material: naive CD4+ T cells sorted from blood. Subset given: CD45RA+ positively selected. Here the CDR3 reads CSVKVAGGTQYF. CDR3 in DNA: TGCAGCGTTAAAGTAGCGGGAGGGACCCAGTACTTC.